This T cell receptor beta chain originates from a study of glioma-infiltrating T cells after dendritic cell vaccination. Study context: Dendritic cell vaccination trial patients had either newly diagnosed or recurrent glioblastoma.

Time point reported: after dendritic cell vaccination, including at tumor progression/relapse. Germline V gene lookup returns CDR1 SGHTA and CDR2 FQGTGA. The CDR3 covers 17 residues. V shed 5 bases and J shed 1 base, with 20 bases lying between them. This clone appeared a single time. Its antigen is as yet unknown. TCRdb's copy holds only in-frame clones and misses some; the assay was immunoSEQ multiplex PCR. The sample records fewer than 60,000 clones, around 89% being singletons. General study points: No direct clonality-survival link was found; a diverse polyclonal response may matter.

The origin of this receptor is a human donor with glioblastoma. The V call is TRBV7-3, the J call TRBJ2-5; TRBD2 might be the D (9 bases). The sequenced sample was blood, obtained after dendritic cell vaccination. The DNA for the CDR3 is TGTGCCAGCAGCCCCAGGGGGCGGGAGGGTTTCCAAGAGACCCAGTACTTC. As protein: CASSPRGREGFQETQYF.